This T cell receptor (beta chain) came from a study of CD8+ T cells in alopecia areata. Looking at the study overall: Treatment with tofacitinib (6 to 18 months) was followed by 6 months off drug.

A single count supports this clone. Its target is not known. General study findings and limits: Normal scalp showed lower clonality than lesional scalp, especially alopecia totalis/universalis. Amid tofacitinib therapy, many expanded lesional clones stayed present in scalp and blood. Relative to mice, TCR sharing across patients was less clear, a difference possibly HLA-related.

Stated treatment: oral pan-JAK inhibitor, 5-10 mg twice daily. Once RNA had been extracted, it was reverse transcribed into cDNA to act as the sequencing template. Sequencing used immunoSEQ multiplex PCR; TCRdb keeps in-frame clones, though not all of them. The table shows more than 100,000 clones, with 53% occurring only once. This TCR was recovered from a human donor with alopecia areata. Source: CD4+ T cells sorted from blood, taken at week 4, from a patient treated with tofacitinib.

CDR3 sequence (DNA): TGCAGCGTTGGTGTGTCGGTCATTCAGTACTTC. This encodes CSVGVSVIQYF. The rearrangement uses TRBV29-1 and TRBJ2-4; D not resolved. Germline V gene sequence: CDR1 SQVTM, CDR2 ANQGSEA. There are 11 residues in the CDR3. With 4 bases removed from V and 9 bases from J, the gap between germline ends came to 10 bases.